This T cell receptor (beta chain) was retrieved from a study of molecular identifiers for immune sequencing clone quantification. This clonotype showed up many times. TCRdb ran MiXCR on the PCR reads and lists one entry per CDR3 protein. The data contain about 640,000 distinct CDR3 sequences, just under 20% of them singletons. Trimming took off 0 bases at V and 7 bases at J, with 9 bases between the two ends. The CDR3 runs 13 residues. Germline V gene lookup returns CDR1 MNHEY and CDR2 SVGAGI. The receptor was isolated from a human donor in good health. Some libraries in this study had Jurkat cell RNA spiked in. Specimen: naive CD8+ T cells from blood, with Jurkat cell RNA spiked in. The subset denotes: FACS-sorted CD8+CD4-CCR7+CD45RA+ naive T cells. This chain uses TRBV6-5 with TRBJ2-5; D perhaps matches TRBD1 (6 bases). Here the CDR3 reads CASSYSVQGTQYF. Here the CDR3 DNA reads TGTGCCAGCAGTTACTCCGTACAGGGGACCCAGTACTTC.